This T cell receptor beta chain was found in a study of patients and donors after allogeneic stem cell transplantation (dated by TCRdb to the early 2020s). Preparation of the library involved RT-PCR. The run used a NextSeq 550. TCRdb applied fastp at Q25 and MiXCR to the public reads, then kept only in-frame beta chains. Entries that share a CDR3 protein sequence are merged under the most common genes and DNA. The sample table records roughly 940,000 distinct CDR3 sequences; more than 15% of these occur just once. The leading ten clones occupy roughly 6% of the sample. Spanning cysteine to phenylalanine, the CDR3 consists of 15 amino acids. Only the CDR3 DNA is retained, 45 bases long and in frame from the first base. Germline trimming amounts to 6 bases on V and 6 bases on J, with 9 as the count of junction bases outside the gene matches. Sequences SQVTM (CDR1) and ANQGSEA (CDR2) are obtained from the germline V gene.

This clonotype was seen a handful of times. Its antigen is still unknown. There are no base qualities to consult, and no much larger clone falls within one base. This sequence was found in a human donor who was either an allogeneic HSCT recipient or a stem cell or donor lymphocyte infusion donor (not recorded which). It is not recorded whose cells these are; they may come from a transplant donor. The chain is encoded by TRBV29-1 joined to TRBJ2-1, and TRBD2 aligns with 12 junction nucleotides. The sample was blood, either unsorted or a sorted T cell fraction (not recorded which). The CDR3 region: CSVTPTSGSSNEQFF. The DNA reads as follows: TGCAGCGTCACTCCGACTAGCGGGAGTTCCAATGAGCAGTTCTTC.